This TCR beta chain was found in a study of Graves' ophthalmopathy and Graves' hyperthyroidism. Study-wide context: Hyperthyroidism was classified as stable if no ophthalmopathy occurred within 18 months of follow-up.

On this clonotype: A read error is likely, as this CDR3 ends without the conserved phenylalanine or tryptophan.

Pregnant or lactating patients and those with other autoimmune diseases or uncontrolled infections were excluded. RNA transcripts yielded amplified TCR beta CDR3 regions. An opening RT-PCR round employed HTBI primers and preceded a second-round multiplex PCR. TCRdb independently ran MiXCR on the multiplex PCR reads; one entry per CDR3 protein. The sample shows 560,000 or so distinct CDR3 sequences, under 45% of them seen only once. The CDR3 sequence is 16 residues long. Sequenced: peripheral blood or thyroid tissue (not recorded which). This TCR derives from an adult man with Graves' hyperthyroidism. The chain employs TRBV12-3 or TRBV12-4 and TRBJ2-2, with a tentative D call TRBD1 (5 bases). The CDR3 sequence is CASRLASTGLDGELFL. CDR3 DNA sequence: TGTGCCAGCAGATTAGCCTCTACAGGCCTGGACGGGGAGCTGTTTCTT.